This T cell receptor (beta chain) derives from a study of cytomegalovirus exposure and HLA in healthy donors. The overall study: An analysis done earlier identified around 100 million unique TCR beta sequences from approximately 180 million T cells. Study observations and caveats: It has been reported that TCR beta sequences accurately predicted the HLA-A and HLA-B alleles of most subjects. What a later analysis reportedly showed was that an Asian-associated ancestry cluster had fewer N-insertions than the roughly 670-donor mean.

To note about this clone: Its antigen is not identified.

In the PCR, 60 Vbeta and 13 Jbeta primers were used. Clones were read by immunoSEQ multiplex PCR, and TCRdb kept only the in-frame ones, dropping some. Of approximately 160,000 clones detected, roughly 81% appear once; the ten largest clones hold around 5%. Germline V gene sequence: CDR1 MNHNY, CDR2 SVGAGI (reference sequence). V shed 6 bases and J shed 4 bases, with 16 bases lying between them. CDR3 length equals 15 residues. The gene calls are TRBV6-6 and TRBJ1-5; D possibly corresponds to TRBD1 (5 bases). The sequence came from a girl between 5 and 17 years old in good health and CMV-seropositive. The source material was PBMCs. CDR3 coding DNA: TGTGCCAGCAGAGCCCCAGACAGCTTAAATCAGCCCCAGCATTTT. The encoded protein is CASRAPDSLNQPQHF.